Each of the 6 T cell receptor beta chains below was sequenced from the same sample in a study of blood T cell repertoires in COVID-19. TCRdb keeps only in-frame clones here, not all; method: immunoSEQ multiplex PCR. Of over 300,000 clones in the sample, over 75% were seen once. The sequenced sample was PBMCs or T cells enriched from blood (not recorded which). The receptors shown here come from a woman under 40 with acute COVID-19.

This clone has just a few counts. This rearrangement joins TRBV6-2 or TRBV6-3 to TRBJ2-1; 10 bases map to TRBD2. The germline gives CDR1 MNHEY, CDR2 SVGEGT. The CDR3 totals 16 residues. V trimming: 5 bases; J trimming: 7 bases; junction bases outside the gene matches: 11. The CDR3, as DNA: TGTGCCAGCAGTGCAAGCGGGGGGGTTTTTCCGAATGAGCAGTTCTTC. Translated: CASSASGGVFPNEQFF.

The chain carries TRBV6-5 and TRBJ2-1; 8 bases agree with TRBD1. The germline gives CDR1 MNHEY, CDR2 SVGAGI. The CDR3 length is 15 residues. The trim removed 0 bases at V and 9 bases at J, leaving 7 bases unmatched. CDR3 coding DNA: TGTGCCAGCAGTTACTCGGGGGACAGGTCCCGTGAGCAGTTCTTC. Its translation is CASSYSGDRSREQFF.

The chain has TRBV5-5 and TRBJ2-3, with D possibly TRBD2 on 6 matching bases. The CDR3 has 14 residues. Germline V gives CDR1 SGHKS, CDR2 YYEKEE (reference sequence). V was pared by 0 bases and J by 4 bases, with 9 bases between. The CDR3 sequence is CASSLVLASDTQYF. DNA of the CDR3: TGTGCCAGCAGCTTGGTACTAGCTTCAGATACGCAGTATTTT.

This chain links TRBV2 with TRBJ2-3; D gene uncertain. The V end was cut by 3 bases, the J end by 2 bases, with 9 bases between. The germline gives CDR1 SNHLY, CDR2 FYNNEI. This CDR3 contains 14 residues. The CDR3 coding sequence is TGTGCCAGCAGTGATGAGGTCATCACAGATACGCAGTATTTT. Translated, it gives CASSDEVITDTQYF.

The chain is built from TRBV9 and TRBJ1-1; D might be TRBD1 (6 bases). V lost 0 bases to trimming and J lost 3 bases, with 15 bases between them. The CDR3 loop spans 16 amino acids. The germline V gene has CDR1 SGDLS and CDR2 YYNGEE. The CDR3 DNA follows: TGTGCCAGCAGCGTAGCCTCAGGGGACGCAGACACTGAAGCTTTCTTT. Translating it yields CASSVASGDADTEAFF.

V and J are TRBV7-9 and TRBJ2-2; D gene uncertain. Looked up from germline, CDR1 is SEHNR and CDR2 is FQNEAQ (reference sequence). There are 13 residues in the CDR3. Trimming stripped 3 bases from V and 7 bases from J, with 9 bases between. The CDR3 DNA reads TGTGCCAGCAGCTTTCCGCCCAGCGGGGAGCTGTTTTTT. Residues: CASSFPPSGELFF. The full variable domain, in which reference TRBV7-9 and TRBJ2-2 provide the parts outside the CDR3, is DTGVSQNPRHKITKRGQNVTFRCDPISEHNRLYWYRQTLGQGPEFLTYFQNEAQLEKSRLLSDRFSAERPKGSFSTLEIQRTEQGDSAMYLCASSFPPSGELFFGEGSRLTVL.